This is a list of T cell receptor beta chains from one sample in a study of control samples from healthy donors and cancer patients. Some clones are missing from TCRdb's copy, which holds only in-frame ones; the method was immunoSEQ multiplex PCR. Of about 85,000 clones detected, 85% to 90% appear once; the ten largest clones hold 6% to 9.5%. Sequencing input: blood. Receptors were obtained from a woman aged 60-75 years in good health. CDR3s leave out the opening cysteine and the closing phenylalanine or tryptophan.

length	J	V	CDR3
12	TRBJ2-7	TRBV7-2	ASSLWEGGGEQY
13	TRBJ2-7	TRBV4-1	ASSRGLAGDYEQY
15	TRBJ1-3	TRBV11-3	ASSLEGGDGSGNTIY
15	TRBJ2-3	TRBV7-8	ASSPRASGGFTDTQY
13	TRBJ1-3	TRBV19	ASTPGRTAGNTIY
15	TRBJ1-1	TRBV5-1	ASSPDPGTGVGTEAF
14	TRBJ2-2	TRBV5-4	ASSSSTGENTGELF
11	TRBJ1-1	TRBV7-3	ASSSTVNTEAF
13	TRBJ2-1	TRBV6-5	ASSPRRPAYNEQF
13	TRBJ2-1	TRBV7-7	ASSVGPSSYNEQF
12	TRBJ1-1	TRBV2	ASSDRGVGTEAF
14	TRBJ1-2	TRBV6-1	ASSEIGVQGVHGYT
15	TRBJ2-7	TRBV4-1	ASSQGTLAGVRGEQY
9	TRBJ1-2	TRBV30	AWRRNYGYT
10	TRBJ2-5	TRBV28	ASSLPQKTQY
13	TRBJ2-1	TRBV29-1	SVVKGSGRPHEQF
13	TRBJ2-3	TRBV5-1	ASSLTSTSTDTQY
13	TRBJ1-1	TRBV19	ASSKTGQVLFEAF
14	TRBJ1-5	TRBV4-1	ASSQDLLSGNQPQH
15	TRBJ2-1	TRBV7-2	ASSRRSSGSSYNEQF
16	TRBJ2-2	TRBV28	ASSRLGTGGFNTGELF
13	TRBJ1-1	TRBV6-5	ASSFTGDPNTEAF
11	TRBJ1-1	TRBV29-1	SVEAQPNTEAF
12	TRBJ1-1	TRBV10-2	ASSAPRGITEAF
10	TRBJ1-4	TRBV12-3/TRBV12-4	ASSSQGEKLF
12	TRBJ2-5	TRBV18	ASSPAGEGETQY